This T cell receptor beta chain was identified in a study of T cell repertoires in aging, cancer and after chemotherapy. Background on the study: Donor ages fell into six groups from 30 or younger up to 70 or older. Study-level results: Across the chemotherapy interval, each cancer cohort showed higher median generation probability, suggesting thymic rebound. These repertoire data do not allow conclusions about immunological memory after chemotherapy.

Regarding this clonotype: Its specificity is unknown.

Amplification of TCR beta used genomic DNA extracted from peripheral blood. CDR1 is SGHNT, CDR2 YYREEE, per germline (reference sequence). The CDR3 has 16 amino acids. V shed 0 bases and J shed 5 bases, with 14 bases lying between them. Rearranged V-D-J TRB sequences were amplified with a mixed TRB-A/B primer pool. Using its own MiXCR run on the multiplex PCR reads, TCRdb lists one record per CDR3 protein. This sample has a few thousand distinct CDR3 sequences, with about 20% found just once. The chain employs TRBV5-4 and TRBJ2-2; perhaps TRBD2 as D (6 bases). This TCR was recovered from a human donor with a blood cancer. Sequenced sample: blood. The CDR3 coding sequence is TGTGCCAGCAGCTTGGTCGGGGGAGCATTAACCGGGGAGCTGTTTTTT. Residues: CASSLVGGALTGELFF.